Detailed here is one T cell receptor beta chain. What it binds is unknown. Deletions cut 10 bases from V and 0 bases from J, with 9 bases between. The CDR3 sequence is 12 residues long. Germline assignment: CDR1 ENHRY and CDR2 SYGVKD. Assay used: immunoSEQ multiplex PCR; TCRdb lists only in-frame clones, some missing. Among around 23,000 clones listed, roughly 90% were seen once. The data derive from a study of T cell repertoires and Cas9 in healthy adults. The overall study: CD4 and CD8 compartments: SpCas9-reactive T cells profiled for potency, cytotoxicity, lineage. Findings and caveats of the study: SpCas9-reactive regulatory T cells reportedly mitigated SpCas9-reactive effector T cells in vitro.

This clonotype was obtained from a human donor in good health. The rearrangement links TRBV10-3 to TRBJ1-1, with D unclear. The sequencing input was CD4+ effector T cells (CD127+, CD25-, CD137-, CD154-) from PBMCs; culture status not recorded. The CDR3 loop reads CASTSVNTEAFF. For the CDR3, the DNA is TGTGCCAGCACATCCGTGAACACTGAAGCTTTCTTT.